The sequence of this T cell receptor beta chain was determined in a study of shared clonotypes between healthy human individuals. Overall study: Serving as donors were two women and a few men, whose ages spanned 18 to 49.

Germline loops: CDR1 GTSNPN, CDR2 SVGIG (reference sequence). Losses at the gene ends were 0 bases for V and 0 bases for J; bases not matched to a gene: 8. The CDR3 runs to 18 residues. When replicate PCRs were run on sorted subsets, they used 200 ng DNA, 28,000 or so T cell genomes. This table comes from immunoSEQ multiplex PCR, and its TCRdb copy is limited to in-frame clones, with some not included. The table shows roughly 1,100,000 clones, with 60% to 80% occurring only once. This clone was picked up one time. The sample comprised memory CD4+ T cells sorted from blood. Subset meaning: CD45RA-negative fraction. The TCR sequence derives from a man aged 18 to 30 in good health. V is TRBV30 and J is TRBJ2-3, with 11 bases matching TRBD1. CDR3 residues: CAWSVGQGAFLSTDTQYF. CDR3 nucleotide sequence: TGTGCCTGGAGTGTAGGACAGGGGGCGTTTCTAAGCACAGATACGCAGTATTTT. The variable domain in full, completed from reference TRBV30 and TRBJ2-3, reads SQTIHQWPATLVQPVGSPLSLECTVEGTSNPNLYWYRQAAGRGLQLLFYSVGIGQISSEVPQNLSASRPQDRQFILSSKKLLLSDSGFYLCAWSVGQGAFLSTDTQYFGPGTRLTVL.